This entry features one TCR beta chain sequence. The data were taken from a study of long-term antiretroviral therapy in people with HIV. Running of the v3.0 immunoSEQ assay took place at survey level. The data were produced by immunoSEQ multiplex PCR, yet TCRdb's version contains in-frame clones alone and is incomplete. This sample has fewer than 30,000 clones, with more than 80% found just once. This CDR3 is built from 13 residues. Trimming removed 0 bases at V and 7 bases at J, with 6 bases between. Looked up from germline, CDR1 is WSHSY and CDR2 is SAAADI. The receptor comes from a middle-aged man with HIV. This chain joins TRBV10-2 and TRBJ1-4; D call uncertain. The sequenced sample was unsorted PBMCs, obtained 3 years after starting antiretroviral therapy. CDR3 loop: CASSESTFEKLFF. The CDR3 nucleotides are TGCGCCAGCAGTGAGTCGACCTTTGAAAAACTGTTTTTT.